These 23 T cell receptor beta chains originate from one sample sequenced in a study of blood T cells in healthy people across ages. Next came a second PCR, run for 7 to 11 cycles, which used a sample-barcoded 5' primer along with a J-beta primer mix. TCRdb passed the 5' RACE reads through MiXCR, listing each CDR3 protein once. The repertoire holds about 1.4 million distinct CDR3 sequences, approximately 59% seen once, with over 5.5% in the top ten. Sample: blood. All receptors come from a man between 18 and 29 years old in good health.

The gene calls are TRBV7-9 and TRBJ2-5, with D perhaps assigned TRBD1 or TRBD2 (5 bases each). The germline gives CDR1 SEHNR, CDR2 FQNEAQ (reference sequence). CDR3 length: 17 amino acids. V was shortened by 1 base and J by 0 bases, with 15 bases between the two germline ends. The CDR3 DNA reads TGTGCCAGCAGCTTAGTGAGGGGTCTCGCGGACCAAGAGACCCAGTACTTC. It translates to CASSLVRGLADQETQYF.

This clonotype was observed a few times. The chain has TRBV4-2 and TRBJ2-5; possibly TRBD2 for D (5 bases). The germline CDR1 and CDR2 sequences are LGHNA and YNFKEQ. Trimming took 1 base from V and 0 from J, leaving 15 bases between them. The CDR3 has 17 amino acids. In DNA, the CDR3 is TGTGCCAGCAGCCAAGTGAATATCGGGGAGTACCAAGAGACCCAGTACTTC. Encoded protein: CASSQVNIGEYQETQYF.

This clonotype was detected a few times. This rearrangement joins TRBV20-1 to TRBJ2-1; 7 bases are a match to TRBD2. The CDR3 has 12 amino acids. Looked up from germline, CDR1 is DFQATT and CDR2 is SNEGSKA (reference sequence). CDR3 sequence (DNA): TGCAGATCGGGGGGACTCTACAATGAGCAGTTCTTC. It codes for CRSGGLYNEQFF.

The table lists this clonotype with a few counts. J is TRBJ2-4 and V is TRBV4-1; a possible D gene is TRBD2 (6 bases). Germline CDR1 is MGHRA and CDR2 is YSYEKL. CDR3 length: 18 residues. V lost 1 base and J lost 13, with 29 bases in between. CDR3: CASSQVGYTGTPSEGQYF. Here the CDR3 DNA reads TGCGCCAGCAGCCAAGTGGGATACACCGGGACTCCCAGCGAGGGGCAGTACTTC.

This clonotype has a single count. The chain carries TRBV7-9 and TRBJ1-2; TRBD1 agrees at 8 bases. Germline V gene sequence: CDR1 SEHNR, CDR2 FQNEAQ (reference sequence). V was clipped by 3 bases and J by 4 bases; unmatched bases: 7. This CDR3 comprises 15 residues. Written as DNA, the CDR3 is TGTGCCAGCAGCTTCGTGGCCGACAGGGGCTATGGCTACACCTTC. This sequence encodes CASSFVADRGYGYTF.

This sequence joins TRBV10-3 and TRBJ2-7; TRBD1 is a possible D gene (6 bases). Trimming stripped 8 bases from V and 6 bases from J, with 17 bases between. The CDR3 extends over 13 amino acids. Germline CDR1 reads ENHRY; CDR2 reads SYGVKD. Here the CDR3 DNA reads TGTGCCATCTCCCAAAAGGGGGAACGCGAGCAGTACTTC. It translates to CAISQKGEREQYF.

About this clonotype: One junction end does not reproduce the germline sequence, and a read error may be involved. The chain is built from TRBV4-2 and TRBJ2-1; D not resolved. This CDR3 is 15 amino acids long. Germline CDR1 and CDR2: LGHNA and YNFKEQ. CDR3 loop: CASSPSQERYNERFF. Written as DNA, the CDR3 is TGTGCCAGCAGCCCCTCCCAGGAGAGGTACAATGAGCGGTTCTTC.

This clonotype was recorded a few times. This sequence joins TRBV5-1 and TRBJ2-1; D might be TRBD1 (5 bases). V lost 0 bases and J 5 bases, leaving 6 bases between the germline ends. Germline-derived CDR1 and CDR2 are SGHRS and YFSETQ. The CDR3 spans 13 residues. CDR3 amino acids: CASSLGQHNEQFF. CDR3 coding DNA: TGCGCCAGCAGCTTGGGACAGCACAATGAGCAGTTCTTC.

V is TRBV29-1 and J is TRBJ2-3, with TRBD1 matching 10 bases. The V segment lost 4 bases and the J segment 5 bases; nucleotides outside the gene matches: 6. This CDR3 contains 14 residues. Germline V gives CDR1 SQVTM, CDR2 ANQGSEA. CDR3 nucleotides: TGCAGCGTTGTTGTGGACAGGGGGGAAGATACGCAGTATTTT. Protein: CSVVVDRGEDTQYF.

The chain employs TRBV5-4 and TRBJ2-1, with TRBD1 matching 8 bases. The germline V gene has CDR1 SGHNT and CDR2 YYREEE (reference sequence). J gave up 7 bases and V 4 bases, and 10 bases lay outside the gene matches. This CDR3 has 15 amino acids. The CDR3, as DNA: TGTGCCAGCAGCCGACGAGACAGGGGAGGTAATGAGCAGTTCTTC. As protein: CASSRRDRGGNEQFF.

This clonotype was seen a few times. The V call is TRBV20-1, the J call TRBJ2-3, with 7 bases identical to TRBD2. CDR1 is DFQATT, CDR2 SNEGSKA, per germline (reference sequence). The CDR3 is 17 residues long. V shed 0 bases, J shed 0 bases, and the junction held 9 bases outside the gene matches. The CDR3 DNA is TGCAGTGCTAGAGATCGCGGGAGCTCCCTTAGCACAGATACGCAGTATTTT. Translation: CSARDRGSSLSTDTQYF.

Remarks on this clonotype: One end of the junction does not line up with germline, which may come from a read error. V gene TRBV13 combines with J gene TRBJ2-5; 7 bases map to TRBD2. The germline CDR1 and CDR2 sequences are PRHDT and FYEKMQ (reference sequence). This CDR3 spans 15 amino acids. The CDR3 loop reads CASSLVLARQATQYF. In nucleotides, the CDR3 is TGTGCCAGCAGCCTCGTACTAGCGAGACAAGCGACCCAGTACTTC.

The V call is TRBV6-5, the J call TRBJ2-5; possibly TRBD1 for D (6 bases). The CDR3 is made up of 14 amino acids. CDR1 MNHEY and CDR2 SVGAGI come from the germline V gene. Trimming pared 5 bases from V and 2 bases from J, leaving 12 bases between. CDR3 sequence: CASSPEGHQETQYF. CDR3 DNA sequence: TGTGCCAGCAGTCCCGAGGGACATCAAGAGACCCAGTACTTC.

The chain links TRBV3-1 to TRBJ2-7; no clear D gene. Per the germline V gene, CDR1 is LGHDT and CDR2 is YNNKEL (reference sequence). The CDR3 is 14 residues long. V was clipped by 0 bases and J by 6 bases, with 12 bases between them. The CDR3 DNA is TGTGCCAGCAGCCAAGATGGTAGCCCAGGCGAGCAGTACTTC. As protein: CASSQDGSPGEQYF.

As regards this clonotype: This CDR3 fails to terminate in the conserved phenylalanine or tryptophan, so it likely reflects a read error. The rearrangement uses TRBV11-2 and TRBJ2-7; 12 nucleotides align to TRBD2. The closer fit of TRBJ2-5 to the DNA end suggests the J call may be wrong. There are 14 residues in the CDR3. The germline V gene encodes CDR1 SGHAT and CDR2 FQNNGV. The CDR3: CASSILAGGETQYS. The CDR3 DNA reads as TGTGCCAGCAGCATACTAGCGGGAGGAGAGACCCAGTACTCC.

The rearrangement uses TRBV7-9 and TRBJ1-2, with unresolved D. V was cut by 4 bases and J by 0 bases, with 9 bases left in between. Germline V CDR1 and CDR2: SEHNR, FQNEAQ (reference sequence). CDR3 size: 14 residues. CDR3 in amino acids: CASSSWVSNYGYTF. DNA of the CDR3: TGTGCCAGCAGCTCTTGGGTTTCTAACTATGGCTACACCTTC.

This clonotype was detected only once. The CDR3 DNA is TGTGCCAGCAGCCAATACCTCTCTAGCGATTTCCCAGATACGCAGTATTTT. Translated: CASSQYLSSDFPDTQYF. The gene calls are TRBV4-2 and TRBJ2-3, with D possibly matching TRBD2 (6 bases). This CDR3 is 17 amino acids long. Germline V lookup: CDR1 LGHNA, CDR2 YNFKEQ. The V gene lost 2 bases and the J gene lost 4 bases, with 19 bases spanning the gap.

The V call is TRBV7-9, the J call TRBJ2-5; TRBD1 matches at 8 bases. The J call could be wrong; TRBJ2-7 is a better fit for the DNA end. CDR1 is SEHNR and CDR2 is FQNEAQ in the germline V gene (reference sequence). The CDR3 is 18 residues long. The CDR3 bases are TGTGCCAGCAGCTTAGTGCTAATCAGGGACAGGCGTCCCTACGAGCAGTACTTC. Protein sequence: CASSLVLIRDRRPYEQYF.

The genes are TRBV4-1 and TRBJ2-1; a weak D match, TRBD2 (7 bases). Germline V lookup: CDR1 MGHRA, CDR2 YSYEKL. Trimming cost V 1 base and J 10 bases, with 14 bases left between them. The CDR3 is 14 amino acids. The CDR3 loop is CASSQGLRGGEQFF. CDR3 DNA sequence: TGCGCCAGCAGCCAAGGACTCAGGGGAGGGGAGCAGTTCTTC.

Only a few counts were recorded for this clonotype. The chain is built from TRBV20-1 and TRBJ2-1; D might be TRBD2 (5 bases). Germline CDR1 is DFQATT and CDR2 is SNEGSKA (reference sequence). V was trimmed by 2 bases and J by 0 bases, leaving 8 bases between them. The CDR3 sequence is 14 residues long. Here the CDR3 DNA reads TGCAGTGCTAGACGGGGAAGCTCCTACAATGAGCAGTTCTTC. Translation: CSARRGSSYNEQFF.

The V call is TRBV6-2 or TRBV6-3, the J call TRBJ2-5; D uncertain. The V gene lost 7 bases and the J gene lost 4 bases, with 13 bases spanning the gap. The length of the CDR3 is 13 residues. CDR1 and CDR2 (germline): MNHEY, SVGEGT. As DNA, the CDR3 is TGTGCCAGCATGGCCCCCTTGCGAGAGACCCAGTACTTC. Its translation: CASMAPLRETQYF.

V gene TRBV10-3 combines with J gene TRBJ1-1; possible D gene TRBD1, 6 bases. The germline V gene has CDR1 ENHRY and CDR2 SYGVKD. The CDR3 runs to 14 residues. Deletions cut 3 bases from V and 1 base from J, with 9 bases between. CDR3: CAISDGTRNTEAFF. The CDR3 nucleotides are TGTGCCATCAGTGATGGGACACGGAACACTGAAGCTTTCTTT.

The rearrangement uses TRBV3-1 and TRBJ2-7; D not certain. CDR3 size: 17 residues. Germline V lookup: CDR1 LGHDT, CDR2 YNNKEL (reference sequence). V was shortened by 0 bases and J by 3 bases, with 18 bases between the two germline ends. Here the CDR3 reads CASSQEVVRPTSYEQYF. As DNA, the CDR3 is TGTGCCAGCAGCCAAGAGGTAGTCAGGCCCACGAGCTACGAGCAGTACTTC.